What follows describes a single T cell receptor beta chain. Its antigen is undetermined. Everyone who donated was a healthy bone marrow donor. A multiplex PCR was run with 60 Vbeta primers and 13 Jbeta primers. Clones were sequenced by immunoSEQ multiplex PCR, and TCRdb holds only the in-frame ones, with some missing. This repertoire includes tens of thousands of clones. The sample is drawn from a study of cytomegalovirus exposure and HLA in healthy donors. With V trimmed by 6 bases and J by 3 bases, 11 bases remained unmatched. The CDR3 consists of 15 residues. From germline, CDR1 is MNHNS and CDR2 SASEGT. Study outcomes and limitations: TCR beta chain V- and J-gene trimming was linked, in a later analysis, to a missense variant in DCLRE1C.

Sequenced material: PBMCs. The sequence came from a woman between 40 and 55 years old in good health and CMV-seronegative. This sequence joins TRBV6-1 and TRBJ2-7; 7 positions match TRBD1. CDR3 residues: CASRGQTLLVYEQYF. CDR3 nucleotide sequence: TGTGCCAGCAGGGGACAGACCCTATTAGTCTACGAGCAGTACTTC.